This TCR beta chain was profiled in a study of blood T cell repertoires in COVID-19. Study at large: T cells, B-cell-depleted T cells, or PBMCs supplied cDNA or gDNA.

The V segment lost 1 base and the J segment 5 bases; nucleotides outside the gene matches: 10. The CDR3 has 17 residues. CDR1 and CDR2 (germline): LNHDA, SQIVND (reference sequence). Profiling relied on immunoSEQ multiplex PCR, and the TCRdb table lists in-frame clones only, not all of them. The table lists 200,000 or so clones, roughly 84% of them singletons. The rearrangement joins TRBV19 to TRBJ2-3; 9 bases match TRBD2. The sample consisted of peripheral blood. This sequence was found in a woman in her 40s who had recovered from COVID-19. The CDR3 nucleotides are TGTGCCAGTAGTATAGTTCGTAGCGGGAGCGGATTAGATACGCAGTATTTT. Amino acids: CASSIVRSGSGLDTQYF.